Below are 21 T cell receptor beta chains sequenced from a single sample in a study of healthy donors' naive CD4 and CD8 T cells. TCR libraries were built from about 500 ng of total RNA by linear amplification. TCRdb independently ran MiXCR on the reads; one entry per CDR3 protein. The sample records about 200,000 distinct CDR3 sequences, about 74% being singletons. Sequencing was carried out using naive CD4+ and CD8+ T cells sorted from blood, pooled from several donors. The receptor source for this set is a pool of human donors in good health; the sample pools cells from several healthy donors.

This chain joins TRBV19 and TRBJ2-1; TRBD1 matches at 7 bases. CDR3 size: 18 residues. Trimming at V came to 4 bases and at J to 3 bases, leaving 15 bases not matched to a gene. Germline V CDR1 and CDR2: LNHDA, SQIVND (reference sequence). This CDR3 is CASSTRQGGGVGYNEQFF. In DNA, the CDR3 is TGTGCCAGTAGTACTCGACAGGGCGGCGGTGTGGGCTACAATGAGCAGTTCTTC.

The genes are TRBV6-5 and TRBJ2-1, with D perhaps given as TRBD1 or TRBD2 (6 bases each). The V end was cut by 2 bases, the J end by 12 bases, with 14 bases between. CDR1 MNHEY and CDR2 SVGAGI come from the germline V gene. The CDR3 runs 13 residues. The DNA of the CDR3 is TGTGCCAGCAGTTACACGGTCAAGGGGGGGCAGTTCTTC. As protein: CASSYTVKGGQFF.

The rearrangement uses TRBV6-6 and TRBJ2-7, with D uncertain. The CDR3 has 11 amino acids. The ends were cut back, 3 bases at V and 4 bases at J, with 4 bases in the middle. Germline V gene sequence: CDR1 MNHNY, CDR2 SVGAGI (reference sequence). In nucleotides, the CDR3 is TGTGCCAGCAGTTATCAATACGAGCAGTACTTC. It translates to CASSYQYEQYF.

The chain recombines TRBV18 with TRBJ2-7; D unresolved. V dropped 0 bases and J dropped 7 bases, with 16 bases sitting between them. CDR1 KGHSH and CDR2 LQKENI come from the germline V gene. The CDR3 loop spans 15 amino acids. The CDR3 loop reads CASSPPNPKTSEQYF. DNA of the CDR3: TGTGCCAGCTCACCACCGAACCCGAAAACTTCTGAGCAGTACTTC.

The V and J genes are TRBV4-2 and TRBJ1-1; no clear D. The V end lost 7 bases, the J end lost 2 bases, and 11 bases lay between the germline ends. The CDR3 consists of 13 residues. Looked up from germline, CDR1 is LGHNA and CDR2 is YNFKEQ. CDR3 in amino acids: CASKNWENTEAFF. The CDR3 DNA reads TGTGCCAGCAAAAACTGGGAAAACACTGAAGCTTTCTTT.

V and J are TRBV27 and TRBJ2-3, with unresolved D. V was shortened by 2 bases and J by 6 bases, with 18 bases between the two germline ends. The germline CDR1 and CDR2 sequences are MNHEY and SMNVEV (reference sequence). CDR3 length: 16 residues. The CDR3 DNA reads TGTGCCAGCAGTTTACCGGCTAATGGGCATGTGGATACGCAGTATTTT. Protein product: CASSLPANGHVDTQYF.

A remark on this clonotype: At one boundary the junction diverges from the germline segment, which might be a read error. This chain joins TRBV29-1 and TRBJ1-4; D not certain. Germline lookup yields CDR1 SQVTM and CDR2 ANQGSEA. The CDR3 totals 14 residues. The CDR3 here is CSVTKGATNEKLLF. The CDR3 nucleotides are TGCAGCGTGACTAAAGGAGCAACTAATGAAAAACTGCTTTTT.

The chain joins TRBV5-4 to TRBJ2-6, with D maybe TRBD1 (5 bases). The CDR3 has 15 amino acids. Trimming took 2 bases from V and 0 from J, leaving 6 bases between them. Germline CDR1 SGHNT, CDR2 YYREEE (reference sequence). The CDR3 DNA is TGTGCCAGCAGCTTAGACAGCTCTGGGGCCAACGTCCTGACTTTC. This encodes CASSLDSSGANVLTF. The entire variable domain, with the rest obtained from reference TRBV5-4 and TRBJ2-6, is as follows: ETGVTQSPTHLIKTRGQQVTLRCSSQSGHNTVSWYQQALGQGPQFIFQYYREEENGRGNFPPRFSGLQFPNYSSELNVNALELDDSALYLCASSLDSSGANVLTFGAGSRLTVL.

J is TRBJ2-5 and V is TRBV29-1, with TRBD2 identical over 9 bases. In germline, CDR1 is SQVTM, CDR2 ANQGSEA. V trimming: 7 bases; J trimming: 2 bases; junction bases outside the gene matches: 8. The CDR3 loop spans 14 amino acids. The CDR3 is CSADTSGYQETQYF. CDR3 DNA: TGCAGCGCCGATACTAGCGGGTATCAAGAGACCCAGTACTTC.

The chain links TRBV5-5 to TRBJ2-3; perhaps TRBD1 as D (6 bases). The CDR3 runs 15 residues. Germline V lookup: CDR1 SGHKS, CDR2 YYEKEE (reference sequence). V lost 3 bases to trimming and J lost 0 bases, with 11 bases between them. In DNA form, the CDR3 reads TGTGCCAGCAGCTCACAGGGCTTGAGCACAGATACGCAGTATTTT. Protein sequence: CASSSQGLSTDTQYF.

A single count supports this clonotype. J is TRBJ2-1 and V is TRBV11-1, with TRBD1 as a possible D gene (5 bases). Trimming shortened V by 2 bases and J by 9 bases, and 17 bases separated the two germline ends. The CDR3 extends over 15 amino acids. Germline V CDR1 and CDR2: SGHAT, FQDESV (reference sequence). The CDR3 loop is CASSLRQGTIVEQFF. In DNA, the CDR3 is TGTGCCAGCAGCTTAAGGCAGGGAACGATAGTTGAGCAGTTCTTC. Drawing the rest from reference TRBV11-1 and TRBJ2-1, the complete variable domain is EAEVAQSPRYKITEKSQAVAFWCDPISGHATLYWYRQILGQGPELLVQFQDESVVDDSQLPKDRFSAERLKGVDSTLKIQPAELGDSAMYLCASSLRQGTIVEQFFGPGTRLTVL.

The CDR3 DNA reads as TGTGCCAGCAGTCTCGACAGGGGGCAAAACACCATATATTTT. Protein sequence: CASSLDRGQNTIYF. J is TRBJ1-3 and V is TRBV6-5, with 10 bases matching TRBD1. Per the germline V gene, CDR1 is MNHEY and CDR2 is SVGAGI. The V gene end was trimmed by 5 bases and the J gene end by 6 bases; junction bases not matched to a gene: 4. The CDR3 is made up of 14 amino acids.

The chain joins TRBV20-1 to TRBJ2-7; a possible D gene is TRBD2 (6 bases). Trimming removed 0 bases from V and 5 bases from J, with 14 bases in between. This CDR3 has 14 residues. Germline values: CDR1 DFQATT, CDR2 SNEGSKA (reference sequence). The DNA for the CDR3 is TGCAGTGCTAGAGATCCTCCCGGGAGCCACGAGCAGTACTTC. Its protein product is CSARDPPGSHEQYF.

V gene TRBV11-2 combines with J gene TRBJ2-7, with 9 bases fitting TRBD1. V lost 5 bases to trimming and J lost 5 bases; unmatched junction nucleotides: 7. CDR3 length: 14 residues. Germline V gives CDR1 SGHAT, CDR2 FQNNGV. This chain's CDR3 is CASSPGTGWDEQYF. The CDR3 DNA reads TGTGCCAGCAGCCCCGGGACAGGGTGGGACGAGCAGTACTTC.

The chain has TRBV5-4 and TRBJ2-5; unclear D gene. CDR3 length equals 16 residues. V lost 0 bases and J lost 5, with 17 bases in between. Looked up from germline, CDR1 is SGHNT and CDR2 is YYREEE (reference sequence). CDR3 region: CASSLVAAGIGETQYF. The CDR3 DNA follows: TGTGCCAGCAGCTTGGTTGCTGCAGGAATCGGGGAGACCCAGTACTTC. The variable domain in full, with the rest retrieved from reference TRBV5-4 and TRBJ2-5, is ETGVTQSPTHLIKTRGQQVTLRCSSQSGHNTVSWYQQALGQGPQFIFQYYREEENGRGNFPPRFSGLQFPNYSSELNVNALELDDSALYLCASSLVAAGIGETQYFGPGTRLLVL.

The V gene is TRBV29-1, the J gene TRBJ2-2, with D possibly matching TRBD2 (5 bases). The V gene's germline CDR1 is SQVTM and CDR2 ANQGSEA. This CDR3 spans 14 amino acids. V was shortened by 4 bases and J by 6 bases, with 15 bases between the two germline ends. CDR3 amino acids: CSVAREGRPGELFF. The CDR3 coding sequence is TGCAGCGTTGCCCGGGAAGGCAGGCCCGGGGAGCTGTTTTTT.

The chain uses TRBV6-1 and TRBJ1-1; D is undetermined. This CDR3 contains 11 residues. Germline V gives CDR1 MNHNS, CDR2 SASEGT. Trimming took 4 bases from V and 10 from J, leaving 10 bases between them. This chain's CDR3 is CASSGAVAAFF. The CDR3 DNA is TGTGCCAGCAGTGGGGCGGTAGCAGCTTTCTTT.

The gene calls are TRBV6-2 or TRBV6-3 and TRBJ2-7, with D uncertain. CDR3 length: 16 residues. Trimming left V 5 bases short and J 5 bases short, with 22 bases between. Per the germline V gene, CDR1 is MNHEY and CDR2 is SVGEGT. The DNA for the CDR3 is TGTGCCAGCAGTCAAGGCGGCGACCTAATGAGCGACGAGCAGTACTTC. Amino acids: CASSQGGDLMSDEQYF.

The sample holds a few counts of this clonotype. The rearrangement joins TRBV5-1 to TRBJ1-2; D ambiguous. The germline V gene encodes CDR1 SGHRS and CDR2 YFSETQ. CDR3 length: 14 amino acids. V was trimmed by 0 bases and J by 4 bases, leaving 10 bases between them. Written as DNA, the CDR3 is TGCGCCAGCAGCTTGGCCGCTGTTGGCTATGGCTACACCTTC. It specifies CASSLAAVGYGYTF.

The V call is TRBV11-1, the J call TRBJ1-1; D may be TRBD1 (5 bases). Germline CDR1 and CDR2: SGHAT and FQDESV (reference sequence). Trimming took off 7 bases at V and 6 bases at J, with 18 bases between the two ends. This CDR3 has 14 amino acids. CDR3 amino acids: CASTSDPLGAEAFF. The DNA of the CDR3 is TGTGCCAGCACCAGCGATCCCTTGGGGGCTGAAGCTTTCTTT.

This clonotype was observed a few times. The chain carries TRBV6-5 and TRBJ1-5; TRBD1 agrees at 11 bases. The length of the CDR3 is 16 residues. Per the germline V gene, CDR1 is MNHEY and CDR2 is SVGAGI. J lost 1 base, V lost 6 bases, and 5 bases had no gene match. The CDR3 is CASSRTGGGSNQPQHF. The CDR3 DNA reads TGTGCCAGCAGCAGGACAGGGGGCGGAAGCAATCAGCCCCAGCATTTT.